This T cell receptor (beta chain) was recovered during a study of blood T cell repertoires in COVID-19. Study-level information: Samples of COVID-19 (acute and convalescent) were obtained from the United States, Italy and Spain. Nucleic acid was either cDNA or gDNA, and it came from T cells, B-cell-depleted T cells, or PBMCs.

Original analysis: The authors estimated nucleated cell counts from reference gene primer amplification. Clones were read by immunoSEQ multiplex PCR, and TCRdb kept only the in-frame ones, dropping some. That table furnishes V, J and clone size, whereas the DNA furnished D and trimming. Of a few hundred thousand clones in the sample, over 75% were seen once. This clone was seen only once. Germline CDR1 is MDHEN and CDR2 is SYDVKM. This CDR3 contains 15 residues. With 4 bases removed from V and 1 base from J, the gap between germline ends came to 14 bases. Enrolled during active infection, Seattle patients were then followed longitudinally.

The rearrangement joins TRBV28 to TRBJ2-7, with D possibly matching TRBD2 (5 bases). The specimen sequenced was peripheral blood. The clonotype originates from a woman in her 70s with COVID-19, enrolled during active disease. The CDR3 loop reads CASSSYKLVSYEQYF. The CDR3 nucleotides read TGTGCCAGCAGTTCTTATAAACTAGTGTCCTACGAGCAGTACTTC.